The clone carrying this T cell receptor beta chain was found a few times. The antigen remains undetermined. The entry originates in a study of OX40 agonist ivuxolimab in advanced cancers. Study-wide background: Antecedent anti-PD-1, anti-PD-L1 or anti-CTLA-4 therapy was permissible, with 40% having received some.

The method was immunoSEQ multiplex PCR; TCRdb's version includes in-frame clones alone and lacks a portion of them. The sample carries around 64,000 clones, roughly 82% recorded once. Study results and caveats: With doses of 0.1 to 3.0 mg/kg, CD4+ and CD8+ blood T cells had undergone clonal expansion by week 6.

This CDR3 is 13 amino acids long. Germline CDR1 and CDR2: LNHDA and SQIVND (reference sequence). V shed 5 bases and J shed 0 bases, with 7 bases lying between them. Patients were excluded for autoimmune disease history or systemic immunosuppression. The sequence came from an adult with an advanced solid tumor such as melanoma, head and neck, liver or kidney cancer. The V and J genes are TRBV19 and TRBJ1-1; no clear D gene. This specimen consisted of CD4+ or CD8+ T cells sorted from blood, obtained in a trial of the OX40 agonist ivuxolimab. The CDR3 loop reads CASSVRLNTEAFF. As DNA, the CDR3 is TGTGCCAGTAGTGTTCGGCTGAACACTGAAGCTTTCTTT.